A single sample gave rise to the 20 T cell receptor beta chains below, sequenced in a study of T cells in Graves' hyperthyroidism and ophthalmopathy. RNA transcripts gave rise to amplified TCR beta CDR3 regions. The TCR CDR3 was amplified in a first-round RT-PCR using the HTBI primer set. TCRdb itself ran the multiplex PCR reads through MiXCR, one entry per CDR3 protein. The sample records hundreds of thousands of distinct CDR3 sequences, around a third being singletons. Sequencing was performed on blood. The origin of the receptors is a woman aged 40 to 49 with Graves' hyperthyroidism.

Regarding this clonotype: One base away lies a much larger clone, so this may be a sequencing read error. The CDR3 nucleotides are TGCAGTGCTAGGAGTACGGGGGGACCTGTGAAACTGTTTTTT. It specifies CSARSTGGPVKLFF. V gene TRBV20-1 combines with J gene TRBJ1-4, with a tentative D call TRBD1 (5 bases). V shed 3 bases and J shed 11 bases, with 19 bases lying between them. The germline gives CDR1 DFQATT, CDR2 SNEGSKA (reference sequence). This CDR3 comprises 14 residues.

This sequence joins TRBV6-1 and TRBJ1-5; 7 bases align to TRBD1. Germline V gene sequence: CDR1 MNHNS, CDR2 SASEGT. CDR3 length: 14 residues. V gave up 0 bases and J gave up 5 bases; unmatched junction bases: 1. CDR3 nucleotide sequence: TGTGCCAGCAGTGAAGCGGGACAGTATCAGCCCCAGCATTTT. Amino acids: CASSEAGQYQPQHF.

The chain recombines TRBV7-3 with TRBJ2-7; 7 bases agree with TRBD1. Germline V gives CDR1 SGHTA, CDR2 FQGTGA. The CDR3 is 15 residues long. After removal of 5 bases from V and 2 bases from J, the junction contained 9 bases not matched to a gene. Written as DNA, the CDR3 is TGTGCCAGCAGCCCCGTCGGGACAGCACCCTACGAGCAGTACTTC. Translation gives CASSPVGTAPYEQYF.

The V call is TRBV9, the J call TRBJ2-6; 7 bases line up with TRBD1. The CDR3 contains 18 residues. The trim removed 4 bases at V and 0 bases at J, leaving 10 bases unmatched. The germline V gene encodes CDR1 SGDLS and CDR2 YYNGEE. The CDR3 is CASSLRQGESSGANVLTF. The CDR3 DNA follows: TGTGCCAGCAGCCTTAGACAGGGCGAGAGCTCTGGGGCCAACGTCCTGACTTTC.

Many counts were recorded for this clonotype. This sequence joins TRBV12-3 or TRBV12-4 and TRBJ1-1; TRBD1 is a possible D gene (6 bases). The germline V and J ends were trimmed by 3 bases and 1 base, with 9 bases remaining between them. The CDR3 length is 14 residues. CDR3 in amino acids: CASSLGGANTEAFF. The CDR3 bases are TGTGCCAGCAGTTTGGGGGGCGCGAACACTGAAGCTTTCTTT.

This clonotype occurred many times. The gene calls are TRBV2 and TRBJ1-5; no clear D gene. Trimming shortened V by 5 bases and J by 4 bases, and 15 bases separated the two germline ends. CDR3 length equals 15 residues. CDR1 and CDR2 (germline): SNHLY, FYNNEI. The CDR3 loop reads CASSREGYSNQPQHF. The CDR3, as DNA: TGTGCCAGCAGTAGGGAAGGGTATAGTAATCAGCCCCAGCATTTT.

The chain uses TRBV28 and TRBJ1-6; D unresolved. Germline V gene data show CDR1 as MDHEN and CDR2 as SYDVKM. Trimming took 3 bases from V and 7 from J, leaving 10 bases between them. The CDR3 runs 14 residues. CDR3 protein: CASSLQEGNSPLHF. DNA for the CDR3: TGTGCCAGCAGTTTGCAGGAAGGGAATTCACCCCTCCACTTT.

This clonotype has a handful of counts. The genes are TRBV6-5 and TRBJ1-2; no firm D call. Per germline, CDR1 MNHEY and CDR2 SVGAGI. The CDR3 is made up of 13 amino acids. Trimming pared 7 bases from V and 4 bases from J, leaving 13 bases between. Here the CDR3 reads CASKSRAGYGYTF. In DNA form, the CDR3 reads TGTGCCAGCAAGTCGCGGGCGGGCTATGGCTACACCTTC.

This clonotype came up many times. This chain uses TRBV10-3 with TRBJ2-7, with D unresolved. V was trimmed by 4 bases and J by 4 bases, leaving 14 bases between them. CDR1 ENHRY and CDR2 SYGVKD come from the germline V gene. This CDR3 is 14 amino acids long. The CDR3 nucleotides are TGTGCCATCAGTGCCTCGACGGCCTCGTACGAGCAGTACTTC. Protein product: CAISASTASYEQYF.

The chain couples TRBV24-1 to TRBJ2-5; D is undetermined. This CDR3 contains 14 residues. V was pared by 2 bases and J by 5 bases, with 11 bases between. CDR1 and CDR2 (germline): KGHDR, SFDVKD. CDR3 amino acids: CATSDSTQRETQYF. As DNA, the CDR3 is TGTGCCACCAGTGATTCGACCCAACGGGAGACCCAGTACTTC.

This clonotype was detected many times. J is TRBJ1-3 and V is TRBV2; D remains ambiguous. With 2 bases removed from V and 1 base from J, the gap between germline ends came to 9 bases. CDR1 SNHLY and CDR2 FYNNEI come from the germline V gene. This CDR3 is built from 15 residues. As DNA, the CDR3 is TGTGCCAGCAGTGAACATTCGGGTTCTGGAAACACCATATATTTT. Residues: CASSEHSGSGNTIYF. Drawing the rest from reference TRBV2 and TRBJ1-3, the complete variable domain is EPEVTQTPSHQVTQMGQEVILRCVPISNHLYFYWYRQILGQKVEFLVSFYNNEISEKSEIFDDQFSVERPDGSNFTLKIRSTKLEDSAMYFCASSEHSGSGNTIYFGEGSWLTVV.

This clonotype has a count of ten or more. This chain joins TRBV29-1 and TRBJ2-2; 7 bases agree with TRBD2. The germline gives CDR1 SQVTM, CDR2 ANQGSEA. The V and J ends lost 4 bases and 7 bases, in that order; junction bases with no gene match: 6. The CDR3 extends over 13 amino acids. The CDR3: CSVAGRANGELFF. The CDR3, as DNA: TGCAGCGTTGCGGGGAGGGCCAACGGGGAGCTGTTTTTT.

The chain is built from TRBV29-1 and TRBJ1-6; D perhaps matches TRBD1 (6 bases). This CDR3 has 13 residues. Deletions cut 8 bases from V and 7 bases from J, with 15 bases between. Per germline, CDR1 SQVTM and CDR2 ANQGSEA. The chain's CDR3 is CSQEGTRNSPLHF. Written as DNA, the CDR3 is TGCAGCCAAGAAGGGACACGGAATTCACCCCTCCACTTT.

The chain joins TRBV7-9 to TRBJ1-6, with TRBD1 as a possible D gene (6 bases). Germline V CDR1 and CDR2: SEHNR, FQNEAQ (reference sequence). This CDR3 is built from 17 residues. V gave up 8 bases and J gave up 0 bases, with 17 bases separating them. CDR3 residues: CASARDKPSSYNSPLHF. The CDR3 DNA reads TGTGCCAGCGCGAGGGACAAGCCCAGCTCCTATAATTCACCCCTCCACTTT. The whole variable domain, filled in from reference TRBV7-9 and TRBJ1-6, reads DTGVSQNPRHKITKRGQNVTFRCDPISEHNRLYWYRQTLGQGPEFLTYFQNEAQLEKSRLLSDRFSAERPKGSFSTLEIQRTEQGDSAMYLCASARDKPSSYNSPLHFGNGTRLTVT.

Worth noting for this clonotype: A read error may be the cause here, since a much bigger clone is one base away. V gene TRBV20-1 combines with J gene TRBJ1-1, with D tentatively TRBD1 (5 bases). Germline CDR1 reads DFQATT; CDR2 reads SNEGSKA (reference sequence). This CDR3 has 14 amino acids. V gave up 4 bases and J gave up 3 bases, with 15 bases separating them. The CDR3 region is CSAMGGRVDTEAFF. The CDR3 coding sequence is TGCAGTGCTATGGGGGGGAGGGTGGACACTGAAGCTTTCTTT.

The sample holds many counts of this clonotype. CDR3 DNA: TGCAGTGCCCCGGACCAAGAAGAGACCCAGTACTTC. It is translated as CSAPDQEETQYF. V usage is TRBV20-1 and J usage is TRBJ2-5; unclear D gene. V shed 6 bases and J shed 3 bases, with 11 bases lying between them. The CDR3 runs 12 residues. Germline CDR1 reads DFQATT; CDR2 reads SNEGSKA (reference sequence).

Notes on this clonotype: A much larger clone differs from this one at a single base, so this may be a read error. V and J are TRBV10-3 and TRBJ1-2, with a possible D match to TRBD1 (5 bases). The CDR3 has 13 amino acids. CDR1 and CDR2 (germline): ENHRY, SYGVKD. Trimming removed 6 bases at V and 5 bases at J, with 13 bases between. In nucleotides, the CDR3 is TGTGCCATCAGGTCTCAGGGCGATTATGGCTACACCTTC. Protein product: CAIRSQGDYGYTF.

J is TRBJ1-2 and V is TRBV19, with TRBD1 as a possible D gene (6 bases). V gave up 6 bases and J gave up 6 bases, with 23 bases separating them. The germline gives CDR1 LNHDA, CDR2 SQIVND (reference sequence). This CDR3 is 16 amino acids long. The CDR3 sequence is CASRPGHEGNVNGYTF. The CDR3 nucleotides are TGTGCCAGTAGACCGGGACACGAGGGCAACGTGAATGGCTACACCTTC.

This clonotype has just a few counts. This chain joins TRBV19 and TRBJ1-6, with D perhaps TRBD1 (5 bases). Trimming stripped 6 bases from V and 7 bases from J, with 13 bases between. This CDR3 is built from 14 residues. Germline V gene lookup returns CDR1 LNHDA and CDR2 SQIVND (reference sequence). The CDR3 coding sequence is TGTGCCAGTAGGAAGGGACCAAACAATTCACCCCTCCACTTT. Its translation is CASRKGPNNSPLHF.

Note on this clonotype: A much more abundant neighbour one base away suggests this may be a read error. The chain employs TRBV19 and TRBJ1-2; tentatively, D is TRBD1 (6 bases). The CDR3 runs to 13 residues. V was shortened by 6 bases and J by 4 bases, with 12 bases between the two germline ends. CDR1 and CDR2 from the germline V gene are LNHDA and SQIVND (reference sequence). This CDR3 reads CASRTTGLYGYTF. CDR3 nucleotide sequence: TGTGCCAGTAGAACTACAGGGCTCTATGGCTACACCTTC.